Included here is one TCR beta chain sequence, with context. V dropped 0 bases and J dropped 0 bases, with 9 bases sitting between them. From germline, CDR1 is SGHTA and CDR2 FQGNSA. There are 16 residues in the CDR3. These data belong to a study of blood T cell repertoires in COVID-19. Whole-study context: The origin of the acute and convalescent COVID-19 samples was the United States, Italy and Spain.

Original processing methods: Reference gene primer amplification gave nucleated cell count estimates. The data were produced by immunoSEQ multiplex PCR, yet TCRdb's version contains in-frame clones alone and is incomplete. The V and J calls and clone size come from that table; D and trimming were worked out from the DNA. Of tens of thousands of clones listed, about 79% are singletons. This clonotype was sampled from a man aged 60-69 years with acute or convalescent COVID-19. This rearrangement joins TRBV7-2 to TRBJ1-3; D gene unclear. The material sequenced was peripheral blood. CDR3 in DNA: TGTGCCAGCAGCTTAGCGCCGGGGTCCTCTGGAAACACCATATATTTT. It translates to CASSLAPGSSGNTIYF.